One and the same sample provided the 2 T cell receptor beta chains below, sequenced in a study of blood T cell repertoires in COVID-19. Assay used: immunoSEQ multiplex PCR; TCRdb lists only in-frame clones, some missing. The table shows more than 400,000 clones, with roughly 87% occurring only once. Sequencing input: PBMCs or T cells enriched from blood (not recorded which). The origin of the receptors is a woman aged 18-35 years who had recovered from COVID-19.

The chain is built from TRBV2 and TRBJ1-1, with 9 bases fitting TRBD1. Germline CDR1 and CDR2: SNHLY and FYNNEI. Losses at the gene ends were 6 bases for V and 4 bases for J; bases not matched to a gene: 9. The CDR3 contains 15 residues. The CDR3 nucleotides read TGTGCCAGCAGCCCCCAGCGACAGGGGGTCACTGAAGCTTTCTTT. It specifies CASSPQRQGVTEAFF.

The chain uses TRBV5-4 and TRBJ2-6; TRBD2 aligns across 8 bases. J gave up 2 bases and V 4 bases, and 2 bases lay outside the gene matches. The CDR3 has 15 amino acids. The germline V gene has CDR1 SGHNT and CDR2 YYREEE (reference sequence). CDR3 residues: CASSRGGTGANVLTF. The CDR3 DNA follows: TGTGCCAGCAGCCGGGGGGGTACTGGGGCCAACGTCCTGACTTTC. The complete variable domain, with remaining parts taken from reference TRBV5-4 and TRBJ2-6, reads ETGVTQSPTHLIKTRGQQVTLRCSSQSGHNTVSWYQQALGQGPQFIFQYYREEENGRGNFPPRFSGLQFPNYSSELNVNALELDDSALYLCASSRGGTGANVLTFGAGSRLTVL.